This T cell receptor (beta chain) was sequenced for a study of blood T cell repertoires in COVID-19. Study-level information: The origin of the acute and convalescent COVID-19 samples was the United States, Italy and Spain.

Authors' analysis steps: Amplifying reference gene primers gave estimates of nucleated cell counts. Clones were read by immunoSEQ multiplex PCR, and TCRdb kept only the in-frame ones, dropping some. Clonal size and the V and J genes are those of that table, whereas D and trimming came from the DNA. The sample yields tens of thousands of clones, about 83% seen once. The CDR3 consists of 13 residues. Germline V lookup: CDR1 SNHLY, CDR2 FYNNEI. V shed 4 bases and J shed 5 bases, with 9 bases lying between them. The sequenced sample consisted of peripheral blood. The sequence was obtained from a woman aged 55-70 years with COVID-19, enrolled during active disease. The genes are TRBV2 and TRBJ2-1; tentative D call: TRBD1 (5 bases). The CDR3 nucleotides read TGTGCCAGCAGTGGGGTAGGGGACAATGAGCAGTTCTTC. Translation: CASSGVGDNEQFF.